Below, one TCR beta chain is given with its context. It has no known antigen specificity. Base qualities are not recorded, but no much larger clone differs from it by a single base. This sample was included in a study of T cell responses to AZD1222 COVID-19 vaccine (dated by TCRdb to 2020 to 2022). Some background on the complete study: TCR sequencing was performed for over 230 trial participants, of whom 200 to 220 were given two doses of AZD1222 and around 26 were given two doses of MenACWY control vaccine. Trial participants were enrolled by age into subgroups of 18-55, 56-69 and 70-plus years, and about 150, 27 and 61 TCR-sequenced participants, respectively, were included in these subgroups.

The CDR3 regions of human TCRbeta chains were analyzed by immunosequencing. In the source study's methods: Repertoire TCRs were matched against a reference library of SARS-CoV-2-specific TCRs generated with the MIRA antigen-specificity platform. Breadth was defined as the fraction of unique TCRs that were SARS-CoV-2-associated. Depth was defined as the fraction of total T cells that were SARS-CoV-2-associated. Using the MIRA data, each spike-specific TCR was assigned both to the spike region to which the TCR was reactive and to a CD4 or CD8 class. Log10-transformed breadth and depth values were compared by one-way ANOVA with Sidak's multiple comparisons tests. This is the immuneACCESS table as TCRdb keeps it, with only in-frame sequences that have V and J called. A part of the clones is gone; compared with another copy, unresolved V genes explain less than half, and the rest is unexplained. V and J calls and clone size are copied from that table; D and trimming were computed from the DNA. The sample includes about 94,000 clones, with approximately 87% observed a single time. In total, the top ten clones hold around an eighth of the sample.

What the research found in general, with its limitations: Participants were mostly white British and included more females than males, and it was suggested by the authors that clonal diversity may have been underestimated. After two AZD1222 doses, spike-specific TCR breadth and depth were significantly higher than at day 0 and than in MenACWY recipients. In the small 56-69-year group, the increase in depth fell short of significance, most likely because of low power. Nearly half of unique spike-specific TCRs reportedly recognized epitopes outside regions mutated in the B.1.351 and B.1.1.7 variants. Conclusions about previously exposed vaccinees are limited because only a handful of AZD1222 recipients were SARS-CoV-2 seropositive at baseline. The vaccine-associated CD4 TCRs covered the entire spike protein, and the dominant responses fell in regions 160-218 and 743-854. No day 14 peak-response samples were available, so repertoires were characterized only after the peak T cell response.

Taken with the paper, the label for time point translates to: about 28 days (+/-7) after the second vaccine dose. Because spike-specific TCR depth and breadth did not differ between the two schedules, AZD1222 recipients who got a second dose at roughly 4 weeks were pooled with those who got a second dose at roughly 12 weeks. The vaccinee samples were drawn from two UK trials, COV001 and COV002, one of which was a single-blind randomized controlled phase 2/3 trial testing AZD1222 (ChAdOx1 nCoV-19) in healthy adults. For TCRbeta chain sequencing, PBMC samples were collected from trial participants at day 0 and at day 28 after the second dose. Inclusive of the bounding cysteine and phenylalanine, the CDR3 is 14 residues long. Just the 42-base CDR3 DNA is kept, in frame starting at base 1. V loses 4 bases, J loses 2 bases, and the germline ends lie 10 bases apart. CDR1 and CDR2, per the germline V gene, are SGHDT and YYEEEE.

The chain uses TRBV5-6 and TRBJ1-5; the D segment could be TRBD1, given 5 matching bases. The input for sequencing was peripheral blood, taken 28 days after the second AZD1222 dose. This receptor was taken from an adult who received the AZD1222 COVID-19 vaccine. Read as DNA, the sequence is TGTGCCAGCAGCCGGGGCGGAGGCAATCAGCCCCAGCATTTT. Its product reads: CASSRGGGNQPQHF.